The present T cell receptor beta chain was sequenced within a study of shared clonotypes between healthy human individuals. Study results and limitations: Only blood was sampled, and tissue TCR repertoires likely differ from blood ones.

Repertoires were generated with immunoSEQ multiplex PCR, while TCRdb's copy carries only in-frame clones and drops some. The sample yields roughly 650,000 clones, 90% to 97% seen once. Naive CD8 cells were CD45RO-negative, positively selected for CCR7, excluding terminally differentiated effector memory CD45RA+ cells. CDR3 length equals 18 residues. Germline CDR1 is SGHRS and CDR2 is YFSETQ. Trimming took off 4 bases at V and 1 base at J, with 23 bases between the two ends. This clone appeared once. Its specificity is not known. The clonotype was recovered from a woman aged 25 to 39 in good health. Sample: naive CD8+ T cells sorted from blood. This sequence joins TRBV5-1 and TRBJ1-1, with a possible D match to TRBD1 (6 bases). The CDR3 here is CASSLRGIGGIGNTEAFF. The CDR3 DNA sequence: TGCGCCAGCAGCCTACGAGGTATAGGGGGTATCGGGAACACTGAAGCTTTCTTT.